Listed below are T cell receptor beta chains from one sample, sequenced in a study of blood T cell repertoires in COVID-19. The method was immunoSEQ multiplex PCR; TCRdb's version includes in-frame clones alone and lacks a portion of them. The sample holds tens of thousands of clones, about 91% seen once. Source material: peripheral blood. The receptors shown here come from a human donor with active COVID-19. The donor label of this sample is uncertain. Both conserved end residues are part of each CDR3. D genes are given only for firm matches. The size field is filled for only some rows; it gives once, few, many or a size class.

J	size	D	V	DNA	CDR3
TRBJ1-4	.	.	TRBV7-8	TGTGCCAGCAGCTTAGATTCAAGTCAGGGTGTACCAGAAAAACTGTTTTTT	CASSLDSSQGVPEKLFF
TRBJ2-5	.	TRBD2	TRBV5-4	TGTGCCAGCAGCGGTACTAGCGGGGGGGCAAAAGAGACCCAGTACTTC	CASSGTSGGAKETQYF
TRBJ1-5	.	.	TRBV19	TGTGCCAGTAGTCCCCGGGAGAGTCAGCCCCAGCATTTT	CASSPRESQPQHF
TRBJ2-7	.	TRBD1	TRBV2	TGTGCCAGCAGTGGGTACGGACAGGGAACCTACGAGCAGTACTTC	CASSGYGQGTYEQYF
TRBJ2-3	.	TRBD2	TRBV7-9	TGTGCCAGCAGCTTGGGGACTAGCGGTTCTAAGGGGGATACGCAGTATTTT	CASSLGTSGSKGDTQYF
TRBJ1-4	.	.	TRBV14	TGTGCCAGCAGCCAAGAAGGAGACGTCCGCTCAACTAATGAAAAACTGTTTTTT	CASSQEGDVRSTNEKLFF
TRBJ2-1	.	.	TRBV6-1	TGTGCCAGCAGTGAAGGGGGGGTAGGCGGTGAGCAGTTCTTC	CASSEGGVGGEQFF
TRBJ2-3	.	TRBD2	TRBV10-2	TGCGCCAGCAGTGGTAGCGGGGGGGCGACAGATACGCAGTATTTT	CASSGSGGATDTQYF
TRBJ2-5	.	.	TRBV5-1	TGCGCCAGCAGCCGCGGACAGCCCCAAGAGACCCAGTACTTC	CASSRGQPQETQYF
TRBJ1-1	.	.	TRBV13	TGTGCCAGCAGCCTGACAGGAAGAGTAGGCACTGAAGCTTTCTTT	CASSLTGRVGTEAFF
TRBJ2-1	.	.	TRBV2	TGTGCCAGCAGACCCAGCGCCTCACAGGGTGAGCAGTTCTTC	CASRPSASQGEQFF
TRBJ1-1	.	.	TRBV25-1	TGTGCCAGCAGGCACAGGGACGGTCCCGGTATTGAAGCTTTCTTT	CASRHRDGPGIEAFF
TRBJ1-6	.	.	TRBV19	TGTGCCAGTAGTTGGAACAGGGCGGAATCACCCCTCCACTTT	CASSWNRAESPLHF
TRBJ2-1	.	TRBD2	TRBV4-1	TGCGCCAGCAGCCCCACCGGGACTAGCGGCTCCTACAATGAGCAGTTCTTC	CASSPTGTSGSYNEQFF
TRBJ1-1	.	TRBD1	TRBV6-5	TGTGCCAGCAGTTACGGTCGAGCGGGACAGGGAACTTTCTTT	CASSYGRAGQGTFF
TRBJ2-2	.	TRBD1	TRBV4-3	TGCGCCAGCAGCCAGGCCATACCGACAGGGTGGGCCGGGGAGCTGTTTTTT	CASSQAIPTGWAGELFF
TRBJ1-1	once	TRBD1	TRBV7-3	TGTGCCAGCAGCCCGGACAGGGGGCTTGAAGCTTTCTTT	CASSPDRGLEAFF